In its sample, the clone carrying this TCR beta chain ranks as medium-sized. Antigen specificity is unknown. This specimen belongs to a study of coeliac disease. With 5 bases removed from V and 0 bases from J, the gap between germline ends came to 10 bases. CDR1 is SGHRS and CDR2 is YFSETQ in the germline V gene. The CDR3 consists of 14 residues. Generated by immunoSEQ multiplex PCR, the TCRdb table keeps only in-frame clones and is missing some. The sample includes thousands of clones, approximately 66% of them seen just once. Study conclusions and caveats: Lower clonality than controls marked TRB and TRG repertoires from active celiac intraepithelial and lamina propria samples. Published gliadin-specific TRB sequences appeared in about 50% of the 18 coeliac samples, 1 of 6 controls.

The V call is TRBV5-1, the J call TRBJ2-3; TRBD2 is a possible D gene (6 bases). The receptor was isolated from a man between 50 and 59 years old with active celiac disease. The specimen sequenced was lamina propria lymphocytes from the gut. CDR3 sequence reads: CASRTGTSTDTQYF. CDR3 bases: TGCGCCAGCAGGACCGGGACTAGCACAGATACGCAGTATTTT.